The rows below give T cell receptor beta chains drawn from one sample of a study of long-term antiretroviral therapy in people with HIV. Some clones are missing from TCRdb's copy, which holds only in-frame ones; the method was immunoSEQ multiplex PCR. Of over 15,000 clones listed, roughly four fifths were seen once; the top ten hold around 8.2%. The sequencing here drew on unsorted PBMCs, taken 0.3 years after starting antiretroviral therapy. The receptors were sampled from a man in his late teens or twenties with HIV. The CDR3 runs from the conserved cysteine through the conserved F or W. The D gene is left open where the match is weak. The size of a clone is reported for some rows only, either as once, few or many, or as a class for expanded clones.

cdr3_nt: TGTGCCAGCACCCCCTCGGGGAGCGACAACACTGAAGCTTTCTTT
cdr3_aa: CASTPSGSDNTEAFF
j_call: TRBJ1-1
clone_size: .
v_call: TRBV7-9
d_call: .

cdr3_nt: TGTGCCAGCAGTTTCCTTTCCCCAGAGACCCAGTACTTC
cdr3_aa: CASSFLSPETQYF
j_call: TRBJ2-5
clone_size: .
v_call: TRBV28
d_call: .

cdr3_nt: TGTGCCAGCAGCGTAGCAGTGGGGAATACGCAGTATTTT
cdr3_aa: CASSVAVGNTQYF
j_call: TRBJ2-3
clone_size: .
v_call: TRBV9
d_call: .

cdr3_nt: TGTGCCAGCAGCGTAGGTGGGGATAGCGGGGCTCACAATGAGCAGTTCTTC
cdr3_aa: CASSVGGDSGAHNEQFF
j_call: TRBJ2-1
clone_size: .
v_call: TRBV9
d_call: TRBD2

cdr3_nt: TGTGCCAGCAGTTTGGGATTTAGCAATCAGCCCCAGCATTTT
cdr3_aa: CASSLGFSNQPQHF
j_call: TRBJ1-5
clone_size: few
v_call: TRBV27
d_call: .

cdr3_nt: TGTGCCAGCAGTTCAGGGGAGGTTTACAATGAGCAGTTCTTC
cdr3_aa: CASSSGEVYNEQFF
j_call: TRBJ2-1
clone_size: .
v_call: TRBV28
d_call: .

cdr3_nt: TGTGCCAGCAGCGCCGGATTCACTGGGGCGAGTCAGCCCCAGCATTTT
cdr3_aa: CASSAGFTGASQPQHF
j_call: TRBJ1-5
clone_size: .
v_call: TRBV5-8
d_call: .

cdr3_nt: TGTGCCAGCAGTTTATTGGGGTTTGGAAACACCATATATTTT
cdr3_aa: CASSLLGFGNTIYF
j_call: TRBJ1-3
clone_size: .
v_call: TRBV27
d_call: .

cdr3_nt: TGTGCCATCAGTGAGTCTCCACGGGGTGAAGCTTTCTTT
cdr3_aa: CAISESPRGEAFF
j_call: TRBJ1-1
clone_size: .
v_call: TRBV10-3
d_call: .

cdr3_nt: TGTGCCAGCAGACGGGGAGAGTCCGACACTGAAGCTTTCTTT
cdr3_aa: CASRRGESDTEAFF
j_call: TRBJ1-1
clone_size: .
v_call: TRBV6-4
d_call: .

cdr3_nt: TGTGCCAGCAGCTTCGGGGGTACAGGGGAAGTCGATTTT
cdr3_aa: CASSFGGTGEVDF
j_call: TRBJ1-2
clone_size: .
v_call: TRBV11-2
d_call: TRBD1

cdr3_nt: TGTGCCAGCAGGCGGGGAAGCGGGGTACAAGAGACCCAGTACTTC
cdr3_aa: CASRRGSGVQETQYF
j_call: TRBJ2-5
clone_size: .
v_call: TRBV2
d_call: TRBD2

cdr3_nt: TGTGCCAGCAGTTATGACCCTTCCTACAATGAGCAGTTCTTC
cdr3_aa: CASSYDPSYNEQFF
j_call: TRBJ2-1
clone_size: once
v_call: TRBV7-9
d_call: .

cdr3_nt: TGCGCCAGCAGCCGCCCTAACTTCCTAGCGGGGGGAACCACTAGCACAGATACGCAGTATTTT
cdr3_aa: CASSRPNFLAGGTTSTDTQYF
j_call: TRBJ2-3
clone_size: .
v_call: TRBV4-1
d_call: TRBD2

cdr3_nt: TGCGCCAGCAGCTTGTTTACTAGCGGGGGGGAAGGAAAAAATACGCAGTATTTT
cdr3_aa: CASSLFTSGGEGKNTQYF
j_call: TRBJ2-3
clone_size: .
v_call: TRBV5-1
d_call: TRBD2

cdr3_nt: TGTGCCAGCAGCAAACAGGGGGTTGGGGCCAACGTCCTGACTTTC
cdr3_aa: CASSKQGVGANVLTF
j_call: TRBJ2-6
clone_size: .
v_call: TRBV7-3
d_call: TRBD1

cdr3_nt: TGTGCCAGCACCCTGGGGGCTATCGGGACCCAGTACTTC
cdr3_aa: CASTLGAIGTQYF
j_call: TRBJ2-5
clone_size: .
v_call: TRBV5-6
d_call: .

cdr3_nt: TGTGCCAGCAGCTTAGAGTCGCAGTTAGGTAATGAGCAGTTCTTC
cdr3_aa: CASSLESQLGNEQFF
j_call: TRBJ2-1
clone_size: .
v_call: TRBV11-2
d_call: .

cdr3_nt: TGTGCTAGCAGCTACGGGGGGGCCTGGGAGACCCAGTACTTC
cdr3_aa: CASSYGGAWETQYF
j_call: TRBJ2-5
clone_size: .
v_call: TRBV7-7
d_call: TRBD2

cdr3_nt: TGTGCCAGCTCACCAGGGGGGGCGCGGGGTCAGCCCCAGCATTTT
cdr3_aa: CASSPGGARGQPQHF
j_call: TRBJ1-5
clone_size: .
v_call: TRBV18
d_call: .

cdr3_nt: TGTGCCAGCAGCACTGGTTACCGGGCAGGAGCCTACGAGCAGTACTTC
cdr3_aa: CASSTGYRAGAYEQYF
j_call: TRBJ2-7
clone_size: .
v_call: TRBV5-5
d_call: .

cdr3_nt: TGTGCCAGCTGGGATAGCGGGGGGGGAGCAGATACGCAGTATTTT
cdr3_aa: CASWDSGGGADTQYF
j_call: TRBJ2-3
clone_size: .
v_call: TRBV6-6
d_call: TRBD2

cdr3_nt: TGTGCCAGTAGCGCCCGGGGGGACACAGATACGCAGTATTTT
cdr3_aa: CASSARGDTDTQYF
j_call: TRBJ2-3
clone_size: .
v_call: TRBV19
d_call: TRBD2

cdr3_nt: TGTGCCAGCAGTGAACCAGGGGTGAGCACAGATACGCAGTATTTT
cdr3_aa: CASSEPGVSTDTQYF
j_call: TRBJ2-3
clone_size: .
v_call: TRBV2
d_call: .

cdr3_nt: TGTGCCAGCAGTCCCGGGCCGCTGAACACTGAAGCTTTCTTT
cdr3_aa: CASSPGPLNTEAFF
j_call: TRBJ1-1
clone_size: .
v_call: TRBV6-1
d_call: .

cdr3_nt: TGCGCCAGCAGCTCGACAGGGGACAATTCACCCCTCCACTTT
cdr3_aa: CASSSTGDNSPLHF
j_call: TRBJ1-6
clone_size: .
v_call: TRBV5-1
d_call: TRBD1

cdr3_nt: TGTGCTAGTGGCTACATGGGGGGGACTGAAGCTTTCTTT
cdr3_aa: CASGYMGGTEAFF
j_call: TRBJ1-1
clone_size: .
v_call: TRBV12-5
d_call: .